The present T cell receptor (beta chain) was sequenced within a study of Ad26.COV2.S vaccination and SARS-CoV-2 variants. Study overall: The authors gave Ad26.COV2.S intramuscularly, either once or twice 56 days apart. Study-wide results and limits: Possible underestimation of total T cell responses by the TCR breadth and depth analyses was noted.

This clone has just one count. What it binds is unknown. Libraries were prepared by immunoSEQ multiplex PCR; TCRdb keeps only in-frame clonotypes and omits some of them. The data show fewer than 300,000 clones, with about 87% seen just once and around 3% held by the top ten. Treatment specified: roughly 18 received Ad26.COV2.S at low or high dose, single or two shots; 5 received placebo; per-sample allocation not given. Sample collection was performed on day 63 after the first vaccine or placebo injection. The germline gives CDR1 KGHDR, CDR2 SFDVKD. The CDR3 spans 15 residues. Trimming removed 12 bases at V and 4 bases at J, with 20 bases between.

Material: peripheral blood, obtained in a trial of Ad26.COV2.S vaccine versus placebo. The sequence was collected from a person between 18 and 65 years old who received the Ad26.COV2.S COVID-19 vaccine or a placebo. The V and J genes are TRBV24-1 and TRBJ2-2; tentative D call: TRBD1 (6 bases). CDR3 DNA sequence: TGTGCCGTCGCTGCCACAGGGATGGGCACCGGGGAGCTGTTTTTT. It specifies CAVAATGMGTGELFF.